Each of the 32 T cell receptor beta chains below was sequenced from the same sample in a study of CD8 T cells in ankylosing spondylitis. MiXCR was run by TCRdb on the 5' RACE reads, yielding one entry per CDR3 protein. There are 200,000 to 250,000 distinct CDR3 sequences in the sample; over 9.5% occur only once, and less than 25% lies in the top ten. Sequenced material: blood, either unsorted or a sorted T cell fraction (not recorded which). The receptors stem from a male donor with ankylosing spondylitis or in good health (not recorded which).

In its sample, this clonotype was seen a few times. The chain recombines TRBV6-5 with TRBJ2-7, with 9 bases identical to TRBD2. CDR1 and CDR2 from the germline V gene are MNHEY and SVGAGI. The CDR3 loop spans 15 amino acids. V lost 0 bases, J lost 2 bases, and 2 bases stayed unmatched. CDR3 in DNA: TGTGCCAGCAGTTACTCGACTAGCGGAACCTACGAGCAGTACTTC. This encodes CASSYSTSGTYEQYF.

This clonotype was counted ten times or more. The rearrangement links TRBV3-1 to TRBJ1-3; unclear D gene. Per the germline V gene, CDR1 is LGHDT and CDR2 is YNNKEL (reference sequence). CDR3 length: 12 residues. The V end was cut by 4 bases, the J end by 3 bases, with 4 bases between. The CDR3 bases are TGTGCCAGCAGCCCCAGTGGAAACACCATATATTTT. It yields the protein CASSPSGNTIYF.

Many counts were recorded for this clonotype. The chain combines TRBV6-6 with TRBJ2-7; D may be TRBD1 (5 bases). The CDR3 loop spans 12 amino acids. CDR1 MNHNY and CDR2 SVGAGI come from the germline V gene (reference sequence). The germline V and J ends were trimmed by 10 bases and 3 bases, with 13 bases remaining between them. The chain's CDR3 is CATQDGFYEQYF. The CDR3 DNA reads as TGTGCCACACAGGACGGATTCTACGAGCAGTACTTC.

Worth noting for this clonotype: This may arise from a read error, as a much more abundant clone is one base away. The chain links TRBV20-1 to TRBJ2-1, with no clear D. Germline assignment: CDR1 DFQATT and CDR2 SNEGSKA (reference sequence). The CDR3 has 13 amino acids. CDR3 nucleotide sequence: TGCAGTGCTAGTGGCCCTGGATACAATGAGCGGTTCTTC. Amino acid sequence: CSASGPGYNERFF.

This clonotype has a count of ten or more. This chain joins TRBV29-1 and TRBJ1-1, with 10 bases aligning to TRBD1. Germline lookup yields CDR1 SQVTM and CDR2 ANQGSEA. The CDR3 runs to 14 residues. V was pared by 4 bases and J by 5 bases, with 7 bases of the junction left unmatched. In DNA form, the CDR3 reads TGCAGCGTTGCGTCCGGGACAGGGGAAACTGAAGCTTTCTTT. Encoded protein: CSVASGTGETEAFF.

This clonotype was picked up many times. This sequence joins TRBV19 and TRBJ2-1, with 8 bases lining up with TRBD2. The V gene's germline CDR1 is LNHDA and CDR2 SQIVND (reference sequence). The V and J ends lost 1 base and 7 bases, in that order; junction bases with no gene match: 3. The CDR3 loop spans 14 amino acids. CDR3 sequence reads: CASSIAGGRNEQFF. CDR3 DNA sequence: TGTGCCAGTAGTATAGCGGGGGGGAGAAATGAGCAGTTCTTC.

This clonotype was picked up a small number of times. This sequence joins TRBV4-1 and TRBJ2-2; D not certain. CDR1 is MGHRA, CDR2 YSYEKL, per germline. The ends were cut back, 5 bases at V and 2 bases at J, with 9 bases in the middle. The CDR3 consists of 14 residues. The CDR3 nucleotides read TGCGCCAGCAGCGTGTCCTTTAACACCGGGGAGCTGTTTTTT. This sequence encodes CASSVSFNTGELFF.

This rearrangement joins TRBV12-3 or TRBV12-4 to TRBJ2-3; no reliable D call. The ends were cut back, 6 bases at V and 6 bases at J, with 13 bases in the middle. The CDR3 runs 13 residues. The CDR3, as DNA: TGTGCCAGCAGCCCCCCGGAGTCGGATACGCAGTATTTT. This codes for CASSPPESDTQYF.

At least ten counts were recorded for this clonotype. The rearrangement uses TRBV18 and TRBJ2-7, with 9 nucleotides matching TRBD2. The germline V gene has CDR1 KGHSH and CDR2 LQKENI. J was trimmed by 9 bases and V by 5 bases; bases with no gene match: 11. The CDR3 spans 14 residues. In nucleotides, the CDR3 is TGTGCCAGCTCAACCGGGACTAGCCGCCTAGGGCAGTACTTC. It yields the protein CASSTGTSRLGQYF.

The table lists this clonotype with many counts. The rearrangement uses TRBV5-1 and TRBJ1-1; TRBD1 aligns across 8 bases. This CDR3 comprises 14 residues. CDR1 and CDR2 from the germline V gene are SGHRS and YFSETQ. The junction had 5 bases not matched to a gene; V was cut back by 4 bases and J by 3 bases. The CDR3 here is CASSADRVDTEAFF. The DNA for the CDR3 is TGCGCCAGCAGCGCGGACAGGGTGGACACTGAAGCTTTCTTT.

This clonotype was seen at least ten times. The chain employs TRBV5-6 and TRBJ2-3, with TRBD1 matching 11 bases. V was clipped by 4 bases and J by 7 bases; unmatched bases: 8. CDR1 is SGHDT, CDR2 YYEEEE, per germline. This CDR3 contains 15 residues. In DNA, the CDR3 is TGTGCCAGCAGCCCCTCTGGACAGGGGGCTTATACGCAGTATTTT. It translates to CASSPSGQGAYTQYF.

The table lists this clonotype with many counts. The V gene is TRBV11-2, the J gene TRBJ2-1; perhaps TRBD1 as D (5 bases). The CDR3 has 15 residues. Germline assignment: CDR1 SGHAT and CDR2 FQNNGV. V was trimmed by 2 bases and J by 4 bases, leaving 12 bases between them. The CDR3 nucleotides are TGTGCCAGCAGCTTAAGGGCAGGGTCTTACAATGAGCAGTTCTTC. This gives the protein CASSLRAGSYNEQFF. Full variable domain (rest looked up from reference TRBV11-2 and TRBJ2-1): EAGVAQSPRYKIIEKRQSVAFWCNPISGHATLYWYQQILGQGPKLLIQFQNNGVVDDSQLPKDRFSAERLKGVDSTLKIQPAKLEDSAVYLCASSLRAGSYNEQFFGPGTRLTVL.

This clonotype has more than one count but fewer than ten. V is TRBV2 and J is TRBJ2-3; 10 bases match TRBD2. The CDR3 extends over 19 amino acids. Trimming at V came to 6 bases and at J to 0 bases, leaving 15 bases not matched to a gene. Germline lookup yields CDR1 SNHLY and CDR2 FYNNEI. The CDR3 sequence: CASSRRRDLAGASTDTQYF. CDR3 DNA: TGTGCCAGCAGCCGACGGCGAGACCTAGCGGGGGCCAGCACAGATACGCAGTATTTT.

The V gene is TRBV3-1, the J gene TRBJ1-1; D is uncertain. The germline V and J ends were trimmed by 1 base and 7 bases, with 19 bases remaining between them. The CDR3 extends over 16 amino acids. Germline lookup yields CDR1 LGHDT and CDR2 YNNKEL (reference sequence). The CDR3 DNA reads TGTGCCAGCAGCCAAGGCCTGACATCTCTCTCTAATGAAGCTTTCTTT. Translated: CASSQGLTSLSNEAFF. The full variable domain, with the rest looked up from reference TRBV3-1 and TRBJ1-1, is DTAVSQTPKYLVTQMGNDKSIKCEQNLGHDTMYWYKQDSKKFLKIMFSYNNKELIINETVPNRFSPKSPDKAHLNLHINSLELGDSAVYFCASSQGLTSLSNEAFFGQGTRLTVV.

The chain joins TRBV11-2 to TRBJ2-7; TRBD1 is a possible D gene (6 bases). Germline loops: CDR1 SGHAT, CDR2 FQNNGV. The V and J ends lost 5 bases and 3 bases respectively, with 17 bases between them. The CDR3 totals 15 residues. CDR3 sequence reads: CASSEAGVPFYEQYF. Here the CDR3 DNA reads TGTGCCAGCAGCGAAGCAGGGGTCCCCTTCTACGAGCAGTACTTC.

This clonotype was recorded many times. A read error may produce the germline difference seen at one junction end. The chain employs TRBV7-3 and TRBJ2-1; TRBD2 is a possible D gene (5 bases). This CDR3 has 13 amino acids. Germline V lookup: CDR1 SGHTA, CDR2 FQGTGA. CDR3 bases: TGTGCCAGCAGCCTGGACTCCGACAATGAGCAGTTCTTC. Residues: CASSLDSDNEQFF.

As concerns this clonotype: A much larger clone lies a single base off, so this may be a read error. The chain couples TRBV11-2 to TRBJ1-1; no clear D gene. From germline, CDR1 is SGHAT and CDR2 FQNNGV. The CDR3 covers 13 residues. Trimming shortened V by 7 bases and J by 2 bases, and 11 bases separated the two germline ends. CDR3: CASTFSANTEAFF. For the CDR3, the DNA is TGTGCCAGCACCTTTTCAGCAAACACTGAAGCTTTCTTT.

In its sample, this clonotype was seen many times. The chain is built from TRBV11-2 and TRBJ1-5, with a possible D match to TRBD1 (6 bases). With 5 bases removed from V and 1 base from J, the gap between germline ends came to 12 bases. The germline V gene has CDR1 SGHAT and CDR2 FQNNGV. The CDR3 contains 15 residues. The CDR3 protein is CASSPEGGSNQPQHF. DNA for the CDR3: TGTGCCAGCAGCCCGGAGGGGGGAAGCAATCAGCCCCAGCATTTT.

This rearrangement joins TRBV7-2 to TRBJ2-3; 7 nucleotides align to TRBD2. Germline V gene data show CDR1 as SGHTA and CDR2 as FQGNSA. The J segment lost 0 bases and the V segment lost 1 base, leaving 4 bases of the junction unmatched. There are 16 residues in the CDR3. CDR3 amino acids: CASSLGGSGSTDTQYF. CDR3 DNA: TGTGCCAGCAGCTTAGGTGGTAGCGGGAGCACAGATACGCAGTATTTT.

The chain employs TRBV3-1 and TRBJ2-3, with 7 bases matching TRBD2. The trim removed 8 bases at V and 4 bases at J, leaving 9 bases unmatched. This CDR3 is 14 amino acids long. Germline CDR1 and CDR2: LGHDT and YNNKEL (reference sequence). CDR3 sequence reads: CASGGLPRADTQYF. The CDR3 bases are TGTGCCAGCGGGGGACTACCCCGTGCAGATACGCAGTATTTT.

A remark on this clonotype: Since a much larger clone is just one base distant, this may be a read error. The missing conserved phenylalanine or tryptophan at the end of this CDR3 makes a read error likely. It is unclear where the CDR3 begins or ends on the DNA, so no DNA is shown, and the CDR3 is as TCRdb lists it. This chain uses TRBV7-8 with TRBJ2-5. Per the germline V gene, CDR1 is SGHVS and CDR2 is FQNEAQ. The CDR3 adds up to 13 amino acids, both ends counted. The CDR3 loop reads CASSSNAGSIPYS.

This clonotype was counted ten times or more. The chain is built from TRBV20-1 and TRBJ2-5; the D gene is possibly TRBD1 (5 bases). This CDR3 is 14 amino acids long. CDR1 and CDR2 (germline): DFQATT, SNEGSKA (reference sequence). Trimming cost V 3 bases and J 5 bases, with 16 bases left between them. CDR3: CSASSGSGYETQYF. Here the CDR3 DNA reads TGCAGTGCTAGTTCAGGGTCAGGGTACGAGACCCAGTACTTC.

This clonotype was seen repeatedly, ten times or more. The rearrangement links TRBV28 to TRBJ1-1, with a weak D call TRBD1 (6 bases). The V and J ends lost 4 bases and 12 bases respectively, with 18 bases between them. Germline assignment: CDR1 MDHEN and CDR2 SYDVKM. The CDR3 is 13 amino acids. CDR3 loop: CASSSIRGPAPFF. The CDR3 nucleotides read TGTGCCAGCAGTTCAATCAGGGGACCCGCCCCTTTCTTT.

This clonotype appeared many times. CDR3 DNA: TGTGCCAGCAGCTTCCTAGCGGGTCTATACGAGCAGTACTTC. Protein sequence: CASSFLAGLYEQYF. The chain carries TRBV5-5 and TRBJ2-7, with 8 bases aligning to TRBD2. Looked up from germline, CDR1 is SGHKS and CDR2 is YYEKEE (reference sequence). V dropped 2 bases and J dropped 4; count of bases not matched to a gene: 5. CDR3 length: 14 residues.

This sequence joins TRBV5-5 and TRBJ1-2; unclear D gene. This CDR3 region has 16 residues. Germline V gene lookup returns CDR1 SGHKS and CDR2 YYEKEE (reference sequence). The ends were cut back, 2 bases at V and 0 bases at J, with 14 bases in the middle. The chain's CDR3 is CASSLSGRTSNYGYTF. DNA of the CDR3: TGTGCCAGCAGCTTATCTGGGCGGACTTCTAACTATGGCTACACCTTC.

This clonotype was picked up many times. The chain couples TRBV10-2 to TRBJ1-1, with D perhaps matching TRBD1 (5 bases). The V gene lost 7 bases and the J gene lost 2 bases, with 11 bases spanning the gap. From germline, CDR1 is WSHSY and CDR2 SAAADI. This CDR3 is 13 amino acids long. CDR3 in amino acids: CASTQTENTEAFF. The CDR3 DNA reads TGCGCCAGCACCCAGACAGAAAACACTGAAGCTTTCTTT.

This clonotype appeared many times. J is TRBJ2-7 and V is TRBV27; D unclear. CDR1 and CDR2 from the germline V gene are MNHEY and SMNVEV (reference sequence). V lost 6 bases, J lost 0 bases, and 6 bases lay in between. This CDR3 contains 12 residues. CDR3 in DNA: TGTGCCAGCAGGAAAGGCTCCTACGAGCAGTACTTC. Amino acids: CASRKGSYEQYF.

A few counts support this clonotype. This chain connects TRBV5-1 to TRBJ2-7, with D perhaps matching TRBD1 (5 bases). CDR3 size: 14 residues. Germline loops: CDR1 SGHRS, CDR2 YFSETQ. V shed 3 bases and J shed 2 bases, with 12 bases lying between them. The CDR3 here is CASSSLDSTYEQYF. CDR3 nucleotides: TGCGCCAGCAGCTCCTTAGACAGTACCTACGAGCAGTACTTC.

V usage is TRBV20-1 and J usage is TRBJ1-4; 9 nucleotides agree with TRBD1. V trimming: 3 bases; J trimming: 5 bases; junction bases outside the gene matches: 10. Per the germline V gene, CDR1 is DFQATT and CDR2 is SNEGSKA (reference sequence). The CDR3 runs 16 residues. In DNA, the CDR3 is TGCAGTGCTAGGCACAGGGGGCTTGAGGGGAATGAAAAACTGTTTTTT. It is translated as CSARHRGLEGNEKLFF.

The chain joins TRBV7-2 to TRBJ2-7; 9 bases line up with TRBD1. Germline V gene data show CDR1 as SGHTA and CDR2 as FQGNSA. V shed 4 bases, J shed 6 bases, and the junction held 7 bases outside the gene matches. There are 14 residues in the CDR3. The CDR3 here is CASSWGTGKVEQYF. CDR3 nucleotide sequence: TGTGCCAGCAGCTGGGGGACAGGGAAGGTCGAGCAGTACTTC.

The CDR3 DNA sequence: TGTGCCAGCAGCCGAGACAGGGATTCTTTTGAAGAGCAGTACTTC. The encoded protein is CASSRDRDSFEEQYF. The V and J genes are TRBV7-2 and TRBJ2-7; 7 bases align to TRBD1. The germline V gene encodes CDR1 SGHTA and CDR2 FQGNSA. The CDR3 length is 15 residues. J lost 7 bases, V lost 5 bases, and 14 bases had no gene match.

This clonotype was seen at least ten times. V is TRBV7-8 and J is TRBJ1-5; perhaps TRBD1 as D (5 bases). The V end lost 2 bases, the J end lost 4 bases, and 9 bases lay between the germline ends. Germline-derived CDR1 and CDR2 are SGHVS and FQNEAQ. The length of the CDR3 is 14 residues. CDR3 residues: CASSLIQGNQPQHF. The CDR3 region has the DNA TGTGCCAGCAGCTTAATTCAGGGAAATCAGCCCCAGCATTTT.